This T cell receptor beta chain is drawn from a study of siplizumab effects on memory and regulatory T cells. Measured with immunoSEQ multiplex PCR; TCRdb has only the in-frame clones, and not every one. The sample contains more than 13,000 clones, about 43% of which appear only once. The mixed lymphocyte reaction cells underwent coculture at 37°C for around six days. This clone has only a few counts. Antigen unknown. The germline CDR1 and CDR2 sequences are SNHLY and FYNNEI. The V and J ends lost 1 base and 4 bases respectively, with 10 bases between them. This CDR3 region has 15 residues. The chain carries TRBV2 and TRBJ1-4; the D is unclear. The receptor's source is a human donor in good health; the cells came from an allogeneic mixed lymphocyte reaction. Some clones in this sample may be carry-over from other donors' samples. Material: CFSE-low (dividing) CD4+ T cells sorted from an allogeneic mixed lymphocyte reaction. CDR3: CASSEEAIINEKLFF. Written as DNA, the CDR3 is TGTGCCAGCAGTGAAGAGGCTATTATTAATGAAAAACTGTTTTTT.